Here is one T cell receptor (beta chain) with its context. It has no known antigen specificity. One base away there is no much larger clone; base qualities are not given. The data derive from a study of blood T cell repertoires in COVID-19 (TCRdb year 2020). Study-level background: Collaborator samples came from the United States, Italy and Spain and covered acute and convalescent phases of COVID-19. The material from the prospective study consisted of cDNA or gDNA derived from T cells, B-cell-depleted T cells, or PBMCs. The dataset comprised deeply sampled blood TCRbeta repertoires from subjects exposed to, actively infected with, or recovered from COVID-19. The repertoires were made available in a free public database intended to serve as a resource for research on the immune response to SARS-CoV-2. Samples were obtained from the ongoing ImmuneRACE study (first 160 participants) and from some 1,300 subjects provided by 6 global collaborators. A de-identified subject ID, COVID-19 status, age in years and sex were almost always included in the sample metadata. Where HLA class I and class II types were available, the types were taken from metadata supplied by the sample provider, not from assay-based typing.

Summary of the overall study and its limitations: The quantity of clinical and demographic metadata differed by source and by participant and was supplied without curation.

For CDR1 and CDR2, the germline V gene lists SGHDT and YYEEEE. CDR3 length: 16 amino acids, cysteine to phenylalanine. Of the read, only the CDR3 DNA is kept; its 48 bases are in frame from base 1. A distance of 10 bases separates the germline ends of V and J, which lose 0 bases and 0 bases respectively. Whole blood was collected in K2EDTA tubes by collaborating institutions according to the institutions' own protocols. For TCRbeta analysis, collaborators shipped samples in one of three forms: frozen whole blood, isolated PBMCs, or DNA extracted from either of those sample types. TCRbeta CDR3 regions were amplified from genomic DNA using the immunoSEQ Assay, a bias-controlled multiplex PCR. The original methods were these. Nucleated cell counts per sample were estimated from amplification of reference gene primers within the assay. Sequence reads were collapsed and filtered to measure the absolute abundance of every unique TCRbeta CDR3 rearrangement. For each sample, productive Simpson clonality was calculated as the square root of Simpson's diversity index over productive rearrangements. The table was pulled from immuneACCESS by TCRdb, which kept in-frame rearrangements only. Such tables lose some clones; where checked, under half of the loss comes from unresolved V genes, and the rest has no known cause. The DNA gave D and trimming, while V, J and clone size come from that table. The sample table contains 100,000 to 150,000 clones; only one count was recorded for around 80% of them. Together, the top ten hold roughly 1.9% of the sample.

This receptor chain uses TRBV5-6 and TRBJ1-3; a tentative D match to TRBD1 spans 6 bases. Material for sequencing was peripheral blood. This receptor was identified in a man aged 65 to 79 with acute or convalescent COVID-19. In nucleotide form, the sequence is TGTGCCAGCAGCTTGGCCAGGGGATACTCTGGAAACACCATATATTTT. This yields the protein CASSLARGYSGNTIYF.